The present T cell receptor beta chain was sequenced within a study of CXCR3-negative and CXCR3-positive naive CD8 T cells. Overall study findings and caveats: CXCR3-positive naive cells carried more hydrophobic TRB CDR3s than CXCR3-negative naive cells did.

CDR1 is SGHVS and CDR2 is FQNEAQ in the germline V gene. This CDR3 has 15 amino acids. On this clonotype: Its antigen is unidentified.

The TRB cDNA libraries were prepared by 5' RACE with UMI labels. TCRdb processed the 5' RACE reads again and assigns one entry to each CDR3 protein, with no DNA. This sample's table has more than 70,000 distinct CDR3 sequences. Specimen: naive CXCR3+ CD8+ T cells from blood. Subset of the sample: CD45RO-CCR7+CD27+CD95- naive CD8+ T cells expressing CXCR3 (TNR3+). The source of this sequence is a human donor in good health. Some clones in this sample may be carry-over from other donors' samples. The chain is built from TRBV7-8 and TRBJ2-1; TCRdb names TRBD2, which stays unverified in the absence of DNA. This chain's CDR3 is CASSLLAGGRNEQFF.